This T cell receptor beta chain derives from a study of CD4 T cells in relation to SARS-CoV-2 and coronaviruses. Study-wide points: In roughly 61% of donors, memory CD4+ clonotypes crossrecognized SARS-CoV-2 and at least one common cold coronavirus spike. Crossreactive clones expanded significantly less to SARS-CoV-2 than monoreactive clones.

The unexposed donors gave CD4+ T cells in about 2011-2018, prior to COVID-19. CD4 enrichment then naive enrichment separated naive from memory CD4+ cells. Clones were read by immunoSEQ multiplex PCR, and TCRdb kept only the in-frame ones, dropping some. The sample contains tens of thousands of clones, 86% of which appear only once. The CDR3 consists of 16 residues. With respect to this clone: Antigen: not known.

The TCR sequence derives from a human donor in good health. Material: memory CD4+ T cells from PBMCs. The chain joins TRBV21-1 to TRBJ1-3; the DNA was not compared with TRBD1, the D call given in the table. TRBV21-1 is assigned pseudogene status. The CDR3 spells CASSKGGTGTGNTIYF. The DNA for the CDR3 is TGTGCCAGCAGCAAAGGGGGGACAGGGACTGGAAACACCATATATTTT.